This TCR beta chain was identified during a study of response to subunit inactivated influenza vaccine. V lost 6 bases, J lost 5 bases, and 20 bases lay in between. The germline gives CDR1 MDHEN, CDR2 SYDVKM. The CDR3 loop spans 16 amino acids. TCRdb analysed the RT-PCR reads with MiXCR anew, one entry per CDR3 protein. This repertoire shows roughly 540,000 distinct CDR3 sequences, approximately 22% found once; its top ten account for approximately 3%. These data also formed part of another study, on T cells expressing NK-cell markers. That paper adds: TCR beta cDNA was generated via 5'RACE template switching incorporating UMIs. Obtained from sorted CD3+CD56+NKG2C+, CD3+CD56+NKG2C- and CD3+CD56-NKG2C+ T cells were the TCR beta repertoires. In roughly six donors, dominant NKG2C+ clonotypes were roughly 1.0-7.5% of CD8+ T cells. These clonotypes, the leaders elsewhere, also led the CD3+CD56-NKG2C+ fraction in a few donors. There remained a lack of clarity about HCMV specificity of expanded NKG2C+ T cell clones.

The origin of this receptor is a man in his fifties or sixties who received an inactivated influenza vaccine. The V gene is TRBV28, the J gene TRBJ2-1; D is uncertain. Sequenced material: CD4+ T cells sorted from PBMCs, taken roughly 12 days after vaccination. DNA of the CDR3: TGTGCCAGCAGCCTTCGGGTTAGGGTCCTCCACAATGAGCAGTTCTTC. As protein: CASSLRVRVLHNEQFF.